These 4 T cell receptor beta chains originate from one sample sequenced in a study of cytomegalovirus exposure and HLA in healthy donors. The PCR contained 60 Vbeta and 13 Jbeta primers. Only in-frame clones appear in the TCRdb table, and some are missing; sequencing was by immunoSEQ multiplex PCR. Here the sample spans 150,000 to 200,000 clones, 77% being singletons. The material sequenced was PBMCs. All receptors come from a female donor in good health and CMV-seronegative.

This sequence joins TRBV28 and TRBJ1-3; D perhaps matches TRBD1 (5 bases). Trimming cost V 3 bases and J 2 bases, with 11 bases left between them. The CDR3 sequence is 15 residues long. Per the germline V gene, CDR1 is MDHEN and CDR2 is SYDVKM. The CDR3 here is CASSFGRGAGNTIYF. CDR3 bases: TGTGCCAGCAGTTTTGGTCGGGGGGCTGGAAACACCATATATTTT.

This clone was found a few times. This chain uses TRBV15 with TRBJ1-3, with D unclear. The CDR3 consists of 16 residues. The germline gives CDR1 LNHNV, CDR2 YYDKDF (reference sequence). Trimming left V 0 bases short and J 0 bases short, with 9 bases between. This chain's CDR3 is CATSRDLLSSGNTIYF. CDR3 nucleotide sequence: TGTGCCACCAGCAGAGACCTTTTATCCTCTGGAAACACCATATATTTT.

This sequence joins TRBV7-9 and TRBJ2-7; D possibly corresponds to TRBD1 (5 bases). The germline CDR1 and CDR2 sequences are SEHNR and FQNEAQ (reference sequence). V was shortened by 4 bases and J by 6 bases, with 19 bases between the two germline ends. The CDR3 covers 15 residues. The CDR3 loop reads CASSWGAGVIREQYF. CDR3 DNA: TGTGCCAGCAGCTGGGGCGCTGGAGTGATCCGCGAGCAGTACTTC.

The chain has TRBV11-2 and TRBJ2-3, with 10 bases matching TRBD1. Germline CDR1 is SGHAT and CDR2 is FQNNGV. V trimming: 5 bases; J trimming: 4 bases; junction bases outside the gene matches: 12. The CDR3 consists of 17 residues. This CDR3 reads CASSPKGTGVQADTQYF. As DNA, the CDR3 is TGTGCCAGCAGCCCAAAGGGGACAGGGGTTCAAGCAGATACGCAGTATTTT. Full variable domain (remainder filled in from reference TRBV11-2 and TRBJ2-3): EAGVAQSPRYKIIEKRQSVAFWCNPISGHATLYWYQQILGQGPKLLIQFQNNGVVDDSQLPKDRFSAERLKGVDSTLKIQPAKLEDSAVYLCASSPKGTGVQADTQYFGPGTRLTVL.